The source of this T cell receptor (beta chain) is a study of OX40 agonist ivuxolimab in advanced cancers. Study-wide findings and caveats: In CD8+ T cells, expanded clones were on average more numerous than in CD4+.

A word on this clone: Its cognate antigen is unknown.

Trimming shortened V by 3 bases and J by 4 bases, and 15 bases separated the two germline ends. The CDR3 is 15 amino acids. Per the germline V gene, CDR1 is PRHDT and CDR2 is FYEKMQ (reference sequence). Libraries were prepared by immunoSEQ multiplex PCR; TCRdb keeps only in-frame clonotypes and omits some of them. The sample has tens of thousands of clones, approximately 94% seen once. The material was CD4+ or CD8+ T cells sorted from blood, obtained in a trial of the OX40 agonist ivuxolimab. The receptor was derived from an adult with an advanced solid tumor such as melanoma, head and neck, liver or kidney cancer. The chain combines TRBV13 with TRBJ1-2, with D possibly matching TRBD1 (6 bases). In DNA, the CDR3 is TGTGCCAGCAGCTTCCGGGGGCAGGGAGGCTATGGCTACACCTTC. Translation gives CASSFRGQGGYGYTF.